The next 29 T cell receptor beta chains were all read from a single sample in a study of shared clonotypes between healthy human individuals. Profiled with immunoSEQ multiplex PCR; TCRdb holds only in-frame clones, not every one. The sample shows approximately 2,300,000 clones, 92% of them seen only once. What was sequenced was naive CD4+ T cells from PBMCs. The subset: CD45RA+ positively selected. The receptor source for this set is a man aged 18 to 29 in good health. Some clones in this sample may be carry-over from other donors' samples.

This chain uses TRBV7-2 with TRBJ2-7; D is unresolved. CDR1 is SGHTA, CDR2 FQGNSA, per germline. The germline V and J ends were trimmed by 5 bases and 4 bases, with 15 bases remaining between them. The CDR3 is 14 residues long. CDR3 loop: CASSLAKKRYEQYF. CDR3 bases: TGTGCCAGCAGCCTCGCGAAAAAAAGATACGAGCAGTACTTC.

The chain employs TRBV5-1 and TRBJ2-7; 9 nucleotides match TRBD1. CDR3 length: 13 residues. V shed 5 bases and J 4 bases; nucleotides not matched to a gene: 4. CDR1 is SGHRS, CDR2 YFSETQ, per germline. CDR3 sequence (DNA): TGCGCCAGCAGTAAACAGGGGGCATACGAGCAGTACTTC. It specifies CASSKQGAYEQYF. Supplemented by reference TRBV5-1 and TRBJ2-7, the full variable domain reads KAGVTQTPRYLIKTRGQQVTLSCSPISGHRSVSWYQQTPGQGLQFLFEYFSETQRNKGNFPGRFSGRQFSNSRSEMNVSTLELGDSALYLCASSKQGAYEQYFGPGTRLTVT.

The rearrangement joins TRBV5-1 to TRBJ1-4; no definite D call. Looked up from germline, CDR1 is SGHRS and CDR2 is YFSETQ. V lost 1 base and J 7 bases, leaving 14 bases between the germline ends. The CDR3 is 15 residues long. The CDR3 spells CASSLMMTKGEKLFF. The DNA for the CDR3 is TGCGCCAGCAGCTTGATGATGACAAAGGGTGAAAAACTGTTTTTT.

The chain joins TRBV19 to TRBJ1-3; D gene ambiguous. The CDR3 is made up of 15 amino acids. Germline CDR1 LNHDA, CDR2 SQIVND (reference sequence). Trimming took 1 base from V and 0 from J, leaving 7 bases between them. The CDR3 region has the DNA TGTGCCAGTAGTATAGGGTACAGCTCTGGAAACACCATATATTTT. Translating it yields CASSIGYSSGNTIYF.

The J gene is TRBJ2-7, the V gene TRBV7-3, with 7 nucleotides matching TRBD1. V lost 2 bases, J lost 6 bases, and 13 bases stayed unmatched. The CDR3 runs 16 residues. Germline V lookup: CDR1 SGHTA, CDR2 FQGTGA. CDR3 nucleotides: TGTGCCAGCAGCTTACTCGGCGGTGGGTCAGGGGGCGAGCAGTACTTC. Its translation is CASSLLGGGSGGEQYF.

The chain couples TRBV11-2 to TRBJ2-3; 7 positions agree with TRBD2. CDR1 is SGHAT and CDR2 is FQNNGV in the germline V gene. V lost 1 base and J lost 2; bases outside the gene matches: 6. This CDR3 has 16 residues. This CDR3 reads CASSLVGGSYTDTQYF. The CDR3 DNA follows: TGTGCCAGCAGCTTAGTTGGCGGGAGTTACACAGATACGCAGTATTTT.

This clone was observed a few times. The V call is TRBV27, the J call TRBJ1-1, with 9 positions matching TRBD1. This CDR3 comprises 15 residues. The J segment lost 1 base and the V segment lost 5 bases, leaving 5 bases of the junction unmatched. Germline CDR1 reads MNHEY; CDR2 reads SMNVEV (reference sequence). The CDR3 bases are TGTGCCAGCAGTGCTCCGGACAGGGGGAACACTGAAGCTTTCTTT. Encoded protein: CASSAPDRGNTEAFF.

The chain uses TRBV19 and TRBJ2-2; D remains ambiguous. The CDR3 runs to 17 residues. V lost 5 bases to trimming and J lost 3 bases, with 19 bases between them. Germline CDR1 is LNHDA and CDR2 is SQIVND (reference sequence). The CDR3 nucleotides are TGTGCCAGTAGTCCCTCGGACGAGCCTTCCGACACCGGGGAGCTGTTTTTT. It encodes CASSPSDEPSDTGELFF.

The CDR3 reads CASSPQWGSVETQYF. CDR3 sequence (DNA): TGTGCCAGCAGCCCACAGTGGGGGAGTGTGGAGACCCAGTACTTC. The chain uses TRBV7-3 and TRBJ2-5; D tentatively fits TRBD1 or TRBD2 (5 bases each). Germline V CDR1 and CDR2: SGHTA, FQGTGA. The CDR3 has 15 residues. The V end was cut by 5 bases, the J end by 5 bases, with 18 bases between.

This clone was counted between two and nine times. The rearrangement uses TRBV19 and TRBJ1-2, with D tentatively TRBD1 (6 bases). The germline gives CDR1 LNHDA, CDR2 SQIVND (reference sequence). The CDR3 extends over 12 amino acids. V gave up 7 bases and J gave up 2 bases, with 8 bases separating them. CDR3 DNA: TGTGCCAGTACTACAGGGAACTATGGCTACACCTTC. Its protein product is CASTTGNYGYTF.

The genes are TRBV10-3 and TRBJ2-2; D call uncertain. The germline V and J ends were trimmed by 10 bases and 2 bases, with 8 bases remaining between them. This CDR3 is 12 amino acids long. Germline CDR1 ENHRY, CDR2 SYGVKD. The CDR3 region is CATTSNTGELFF. As DNA, the CDR3 is TGTGCCACTACCTCAAACACCGGGGAGCTGTTTTTT.

The chain combines TRBV28 with TRBJ1-1; D not certain. Trimming cost V 1 base and J 4 bases, with 7 bases left between them. The CDR3 contains 13 residues. Germline loops: CDR1 MDHEN, CDR2 SYDVKM. The CDR3 spells CASSLFGVTEAFF. The CDR3 bases are TGTGCCAGCAGTTTATTCGGCGTCACTGAAGCTTTCTTT.

The chain links TRBV11-2 to TRBJ1-2; D not resolved. CDR1 is SGHAT, CDR2 FQNNGV, per germline. V was trimmed by 1 base and J by 7 bases, leaving 16 bases between them. This CDR3 region has 15 residues. The chain's CDR3 is CASSLAAARSGGYTF. The DNA of the CDR3 is TGTGCCAGCAGCTTAGCGGCGGCCAGGTCTGGTGGCTACACCTTC. Drawing the rest from reference TRBV11-2 and TRBJ1-2, the complete variable domain is EAGVAQSPRYKIIEKRQSVAFWCNPISGHATLYWYQQILGQGPKLLIQFQNNGVVDDSQLPKDRFSAERLKGVDSTLKIQPAKLEDSAVYLCASSLAAARSGGYTFGSGTRLTVV.

This chain connects TRBV28 to TRBJ1-2; 7 bases match TRBD1. The CDR3 extends over 15 amino acids. Trimming cost V 6 bases and J 3 bases; bases outside gene matches: 10. The V gene's germline CDR1 is MDHEN and CDR2 SYDVKM. CDR3 region: CASRRQGPQYYGYTF. The CDR3 coding sequence is TGTGCCAGCAGGCGACAGGGCCCGCAATACTATGGCTACACCTTC.

V and J are TRBV19 and TRBJ2-3; the D is unclear. V was trimmed by 5 bases and J by 1 base, leaving 13 bases between them. Germline CDR1 LNHDA, CDR2 SQIVND (reference sequence). The CDR3 is made up of 15 amino acids. The CDR3, as DNA: TGTGCCAGTAGTGTGAGTAGCCGCCGCACAGATACGCAGTATTTT. Translated, it gives CASSVSSRRTDTQYF.

In regard to this clone: Other DNA sequences in this sample translate to the same CDR3. The V and J genes are TRBV5-1 and TRBJ1-4; tentative D call: TRBD1 (6 bases). This CDR3 spans 14 amino acids. Germline CDR1 reads SGHRS; CDR2 reads YFSETQ. V lost 4 bases and J 4 bases, leaving 11 bases between the germline ends. The CDR3 reads CASSLGQLNEKLFF. For the CDR3, the DNA is TGCGCCAGCAGCCTAGGACAGCTTAATGAAAAACTGTTTTTT. Complete variable domain (other parts from reference TRBV5-1 and TRBJ1-4): KAGVTQTPRYLIKTRGQQVTLSCSPISGHRSVSWYQQTPGQGLQFLFEYFSETQRNKGNFPGRFSGRQFSNSRSEMNVSTLELGDSALYLCASSLGQLNEKLFFGSGTQLSVL.

Comment on this clone: The same CDR3 also results from other DNA sequences found in this sample. This chain joins TRBV11-2 and TRBJ2-1; no clear D gene. From germline, CDR1 is SGHAT and CDR2 FQNNGV. Trimming left V 1 base short and J 0 bases short, with 7 bases between. The CDR3 spans 15 residues. The CDR3 DNA reads TGTGCCAGCAGCTTAGGGTCAGGCTCCTACAATGAGCAGTTCTTC. Its protein product is CASSLGSGSYNEQFF.

The chain uses TRBV19 and TRBJ2-7; a possible D gene is TRBD1 (6 bases). The CDR3 loop spans 12 amino acids. The germline V and J ends were trimmed by 5 bases and 8 bases, with 13 bases remaining between them. Germline CDR1 and CDR2: LNHDA and SQIVND (reference sequence). CDR3 amino acids: CASSSTGWKQYF. CDR3 DNA sequence: TGTGCCAGTAGTTCGACAGGCTGGAAGCAGTACTTC.

The V call is TRBV6-1, the J call TRBJ1-1, with D uncertain. Germline V gene sequence: CDR1 MNHNS, CDR2 SASEGT. The CDR3 contains 15 residues. V lost 3 bases to trimming and J lost 1 base, with 12 bases between them. The CDR3 region is CASSDPHRQNTEAFF. CDR3 nucleotides: TGTGCCAGCAGTGATCCCCACCGGCAGAACACTGAAGCTTTCTTT.

This clone appeared once. The same CDR3 arises from other DNA sequences in this sample as well. The chain links TRBV11-2 to TRBJ2-7; D unclear. The germline CDR1 and CDR2 sequences are SGHAT and FQNNGV. V gave up 3 bases and J gave up 5 bases, with 5 bases separating them. This CDR3 contains 11 residues. The CDR3 sequence: CASSLGNEQYF. In nucleotides, the CDR3 is TGTGCCAGCAGCTTGGGCAACGAGCAGTACTTC. The full variable domain, its missing parts supplied by reference TRBV11-2 and TRBJ2-7, is EAGVAQSPRYKIIEKRQSVAFWCNPISGHATLYWYQQILGQGPKLLIQFQNNGVVDDSQLPKDRFSAERLKGVDSTLKIQPAKLEDSAVYLCASSLGNEQYFGPGTRLTVT.

The CDR3 DNA is TGTGCCTGGAGTCCCCGACAGGGGGCAAGTGGCTACACCTTC. Encoded protein: CAWSPRQGASGYTF. This chain uses TRBV30 with TRBJ1-2; 10 nucleotides agree with TRBD1. The CDR3 is 14 residues long. CDR1 GTSNPN and CDR2 SVGIG come from the germline V gene (reference sequence). With 2 bases clipped from V and 7 bases from J, the junction kept 7 bases outside the gene matches. The full variable domain, completed using reference TRBV30 and TRBJ1-2, is SQTIHQWPATLVQPVGSPLSLECTVEGTSNPNLYWYRQAAGRGLQLLFYSVGIGQISSEVPQNLSASRPQDRQFILSSKKLLLSDSGFYLCAWSPRQGASGYTFGSGTRLTVV.

The chain employs TRBV7-2 and TRBJ1-1; D is unresolved. The CDR3 spans 15 residues. The V end lost 1 base, the J end lost 0 bases, and 9 bases lay between the germline ends. The germline CDR1 and CDR2 sequences are SGHTA and FQGNSA. CDR3 sequence: CASSLVGNMNTEAFF. CDR3 coding DNA: TGTGCCAGCAGCTTAGTAGGCAATATGAACACTGAAGCTTTCTTT.

As to this clone: A read error may account for a junction end that differs from germline. This chain uses TRBV29-1 with TRBJ2-7; tentative D call: TRBD2 (5 bases). CDR3 length equals 16 residues. Germline-derived CDR1 and CDR2 are SQVTM and ANQGSEA. The CDR3 loop is CSVEVLSGPRAYEQYF. The CDR3 bases are TGCAGCGTCGAAGTGCTTTCCGGGCCGAGGGCCTACGAGCAGTACTTC.

This chain uses TRBV6-5 with TRBJ2-7, with TRBD1 matching 7 bases. The V gene end was trimmed by 2 bases and the J gene end by 3 bases; junction bases not matched to a gene: 4. CDR1 MNHEY and CDR2 SVGAGI come from the germline V gene. This CDR3 is built from 14 residues. The CDR3, as DNA: TGTGCCAGCAGTTACACTCGGGACAGCTACGAGCAGTACTTC. Translated, it gives CASSYTRDSYEQYF.

V usage is TRBV7-9 and J usage is TRBJ1-3; D unclear. V lost 5 bases and J lost 3, with 14 bases in between. The CDR3 consists of 15 residues. CDR1 is SEHNR, CDR2 FQNEAQ, per germline (reference sequence). The CDR3 reads CASSVGSGYGNTIYF. The DNA for the CDR3 is TGTGCCAGCAGCGTGGGCAGCGGGTATGGAAACACCATATATTTT.

Comments on this clone: Different DNA sequences within this sample yield the same CDR3. CDR3 amino acids: CASSVDPYNEQFF. DNA for the CDR3: TGTGCCAGCAGCGTTGACCCCTACAATGAGCAGTTCTTC. The chain couples TRBV9 to TRBJ2-1; D is undetermined. V was shortened by 2 bases and J by 2 bases, with 5 bases between the two germline ends. Looked up from germline, CDR1 is SGDLS and CDR2 is YYNGEE. This CDR3 has 13 amino acids.

V usage is TRBV4-2 and J usage is TRBJ2-1; D is possibly TRBD1 or TRBD2 (5 bases each). In germline, CDR1 is LGHNA, CDR2 YNFKEQ. The CDR3 totals 16 residues. The germline V and J ends were trimmed by 4 bases and 2 bases, with 15 bases remaining between them. CDR3 in DNA: TGTGCCAGCAGCCGAGGGGCGGAACCCGCCTACAATGAGCAGTTCTTC. As protein: CASSRGAEPAYNEQFF.

This chain joins TRBV5-1 and TRBJ2-1; D may be TRBD2 (6 bases). CDR1 SGHRS and CDR2 YFSETQ come from the germline V gene. The CDR3 contains 14 residues. The V end was cut by 4 bases, the J end by 2 bases, with 10 bases between. Here the CDR3 DNA reads TGCGCCAGCAGCACCGGGAGTCCCTACAATGAGCAGTTCTTC. This sequence encodes CASSTGSPYNEQFF.

This chain links TRBV10-1 with TRBJ2-5; no clear D gene. V was clipped by 0 bases and J by 5 bases, with 25 bases between them. Germline V lookup: CDR1 WNHNN, CDR2 SYGVQD (reference sequence). This CDR3 is built from 19 residues. The CDR3 coding sequence is TGCGCCAGCAGTGAGTCGACCTTCTCAACAGATCCCGCGCGGGAGACCCAGTACTTC. Translated, it gives CASSESTFSTDPARETQYF.